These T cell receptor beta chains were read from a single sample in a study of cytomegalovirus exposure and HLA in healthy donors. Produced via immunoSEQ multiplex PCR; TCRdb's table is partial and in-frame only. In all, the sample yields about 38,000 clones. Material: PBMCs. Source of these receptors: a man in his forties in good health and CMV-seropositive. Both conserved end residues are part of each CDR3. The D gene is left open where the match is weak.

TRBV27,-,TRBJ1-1,CASSPPGGEAFF,TGTGCCAGCAGTCCCCCCGGGGGGGAAGCTTTCTTT
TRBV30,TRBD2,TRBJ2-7,CAWSVQAGGYEQYF,TGTGCCTGGAGTGTACAGGCGGGGGGCTACGAACAGTACTTC
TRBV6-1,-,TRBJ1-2,CASSEGGVNYGYTF,TGTGCCAGCAGTGAAGGGGGAGTTAACTATGGCTACACCTTC
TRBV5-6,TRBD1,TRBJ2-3,CASSLRGRGRLDTQYF,TGTGCCAGCAGCTTAAGGGGCAGGGGGCGCCTAGATACGCAGTATTTT
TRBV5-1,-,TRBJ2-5,CASSLRAASAGQETQYF,TGCGCCAGCAGCTTAAGGGCGGCTAGCGCCGGCCAAGAGACCCAGTACTTC
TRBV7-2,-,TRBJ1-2,CASSLEAAGVYGYTF,TGTGCCAGCAGCTTAGAGGCGGCAGGGGTCTATGGCTACACCTTC
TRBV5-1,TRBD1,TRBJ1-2,CASSPDRVPYYTF,TGCGCCAGCAGCCCCGACAGGGTCCCTTACTACACCTTC
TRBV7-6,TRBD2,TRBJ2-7,CASSLEGGRNAYEQYF,TGTGCCAGCAGCTTAGAGGGCGGGAGGAACGCCTACGAGCAGTACTTC
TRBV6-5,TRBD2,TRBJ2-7,CASSSGLAGAYEQYF,TGTGCCAGCAGCTCAGGACTAGCGGGGGCCTACGAGCAGTACTTC
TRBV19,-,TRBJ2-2,CASSPRQNTGELFF,TGTGCCAGTAGTCCCAGACAGAACACCGGGGAGCTGTTTTTT
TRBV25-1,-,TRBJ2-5,CASSPRGLYQETQYF,TGTGCCAGCAGTCCCCGGGGATTGTACCAAGAGACCCAGTACTTC
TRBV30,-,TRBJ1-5,CAWRQGQGQPQHF,TGTGCCTGGCGCCAGGGGCAGGGTCAGCCCCAGCATTTT
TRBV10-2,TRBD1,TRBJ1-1,CASSELAGGNTEAFF,TGCGCCAGCAGTGAGTTAGCAGGGGGGAACACTGAAGCTTTCTTT
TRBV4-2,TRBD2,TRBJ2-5,CASSQAPSGSVGETQYF,TGTGCCAGCAGCCAAGCCCCTAGCGGGAGCGTGGGCGAGACCCAGTACTTC
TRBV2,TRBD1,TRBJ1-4,CASRRAGGEEKLFF,TGTGCCAGCAGGAGGGCAGGGGGCGAGGAAAAACTGTTTTTT
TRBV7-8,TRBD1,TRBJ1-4,CASSLIRGGHEKLFF,TGTGCCAGCAGCTTGATACGAGGGGGCCATGAAAAACTGTTTTTT
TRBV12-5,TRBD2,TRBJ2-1,CASGLSQGLADNEQFF,TGTGCTAGTGGTTTGAGTCAGGGACTAGCGGACAATGAGCAGTTCTTC
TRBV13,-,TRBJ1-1,CASSPRGSRTEAFF,TGTGCCAGCAGCCCCCGAGGGTCGAGGACTGAAGCTTTCTTT
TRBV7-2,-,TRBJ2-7,CASSPMFSSYEQYF,TGTGCCAGCAGCCCAATGTTTAGCTCCTACGAGCAGTACTTC
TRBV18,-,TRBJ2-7,CASSREYGPSYEQYF,TGTGCCAGCTCTCGCGAGTACGGTCCTTCCTACGAGCAGTACTTC
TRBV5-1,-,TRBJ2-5,CASSPSGGAGETQYF,TGCGCCAGCAGCCCCTCTGGTGGGGCTGGAGAGACCCAGTACTTC
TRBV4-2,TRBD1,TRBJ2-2,CASSQKGQGSGELFF,TGTGCCAGCAGCCAGAAGGGACAGGGTAGCGGGGAGCTGTTTTTT